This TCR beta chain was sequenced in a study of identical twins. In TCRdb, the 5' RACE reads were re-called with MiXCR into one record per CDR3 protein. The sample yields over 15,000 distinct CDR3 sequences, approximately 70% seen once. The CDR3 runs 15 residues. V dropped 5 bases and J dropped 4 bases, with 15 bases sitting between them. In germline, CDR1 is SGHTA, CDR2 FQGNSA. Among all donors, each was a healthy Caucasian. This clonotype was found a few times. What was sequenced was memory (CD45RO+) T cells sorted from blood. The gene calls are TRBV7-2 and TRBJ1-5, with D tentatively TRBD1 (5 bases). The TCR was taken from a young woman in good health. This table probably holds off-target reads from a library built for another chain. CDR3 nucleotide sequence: TGTGCCAGCAGCCCACAGACAGACGGGAATCAGCCCCAGCATTTT. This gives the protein CASSPQTDGNQPQHF. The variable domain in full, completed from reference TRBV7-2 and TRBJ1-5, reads GAGVSQSPSNKVTEKGKDVELRCDPISGHTALYWYRQSLGQGLEFLIYFQGNSAPDKSGLPSDRFSAERTGGSVSTLTIQRTQQEDSAVYLCASSPQTDGNQPQHFGDGTRLSIL.